Listed below are T cell receptor beta chains from one sample, sequenced in a study of shared clonotypes between healthy human individuals. Only in-frame clones appear in the TCRdb table, and some are missing; sequencing was by immunoSEQ multiplex PCR. The table lists 150,000 to 200,000 clones, about 68% of them singletons. The sample taken for sequencing was memory CD4+ T cells sorted from blood. The source of these receptors is a man younger than 40 in good health. The CDR3 runs from the conserved cysteine through the conserved F or W.

J,V,CDR3
TRBJ2-1,TRBV4-1,CASSQDSQISYNEQFF
TRBJ2-7,TRBV19,CASRPGQTNSYEQYF
TRBJ2-3,TRBV5-5,CASSLASVQARADTQYF
TRBJ1-1,TRBV7-2,CASSLQGVRMTEAFF
TRBJ2-1,TRBV11-3,CASSGTPDSSSEQFF
TRBJ1-3,TRBV2,CASSAQVPDSGNTIYF
TRBJ2-2,TRBV27,CASGSGRAAGELFF
TRBJ2-2,TRBV5-1,CASSSDPSNTGELFF
TRBJ1-1,TRBV11-1,CASSLVSTGNTEAFF
TRBJ1-4,TRBV30,CARTGPNEKLFF
TRBJ2-3,TRBV28,CASSTPLSGRSTDTQYF
TRBJ1-1,TRBV5-3,CARSLERQGKTNTEAFF
TRBJ1-2,TRBV9,CASSVGTLGQTYGYTF
TRBJ1-2,TRBV5-1,CASSLGGSGQGFGYTF
TRBJ1-1,TRBV4-1,CASSQDRDSPLDTEAFF
TRBJ2-7,TRBV5-5,CASSLAPSPFEQYF
TRBJ2-1,TRBV28,CASSSATSSSYNEQFF
TRBJ2-1,TRBV29-1,CSVDGLGQGTSEQFF
TRBJ1-5,TRBV27,CASRLLESHQPQHF
TRBJ2-1,TRBV7-8,CASSYSSRLADNEQFF
TRBJ2-1,TRBV27,CASSFLAAYSYNEQFF
TRBJ2-1,TRBV7-9,CASSIPRNEQFF
TRBJ2-4,TRBV5-4,CASSPGTSGRLDIQYF
TRBJ2-1,TRBV6-1,CASKAETGVLNEQFF
TRBJ2-1,TRBV2,CASSPWKGFGYNEQFF
TRBJ1-1,TRBV27,CASSLERNVNEAFF
TRBJ1-1,TRBV7-2,CASSPSFRAPRNTEAFF
TRBJ2-3,TRBV6-6,CASSYGLAGITDTQYF
TRBJ2-3,TRBV29-1,CSVEGGRGMDTQYF
TRBJ2-3,TRBV5-4,CASSSGQWQTDTQYF
TRBJ2-7,TRBV4-1,CASSQERTGVFLYEQYF
TRBJ2-3,TRBV4-1,CASSQERGAWQGATDTQYF
TRBJ1-5,TRBV6-6,CASSTSNRGNNQPQHF
TRBJ2-3,TRBV18,CASSPKDTQYF
TRBJ2-1,TRBV7-2,CASSLSGSYNEQFF
TRBJ2-1,TRBV29-1,CSVEGGPFYNEQFF
TRBJ1-1,TRBV7-9,CASSPSGLSGMNTEAFF
TRBJ1-5,TRBV6-1,CASSERGVSNQPQHF
TRBJ2-7,TRBV10-2,CASSEPRDRVYF
TRBJ1-5,TRBV5-5,CASSGEIQGNQPQHF
TRBJ1-2,TRBV18,CASSPGTPNGYTF
TRBJ1-5,TRBV9,CASSRTGMSNQPQHF
TRBJ2-1,TRBV11-2,CASSSDRDRGPNEQFF
TRBJ1-5,TRBV28,CASSLLSGVQHF
TRBJ2-1,TRBV6-6,CASSPQGYNEQFF
TRBJ2-7,TRBV2,CASIKGIYEQYF
TRBJ2-1,TRBV10-2,CASSEVGPSSGNEQFF
TRBJ2-7,TRBV6-6,CASRVGGVYEQYF
TRBJ1-2,TRBV4-3,CASSQVRNYGYTF